These T cell receptor beta chains were read from a single sample in a study of regulatory T cells in long-lasting Graves disease. TCRdb re-analysed the multiplex PCR reads in MiXCR, keeping a single row per CDR3 protein. Among 400,000 to 500,000 distinct CDR3 sequences listed, about a sixth were seen once. The same sample was also studied in work on T cells in Graves' hyperthyroidism and ophthalmopathy.

The sequences come from peripheral blood mononuclear cells (PBMCs), collected at new diagnosis, from a patient treated with antithyroid drugs. Receptors originate from a woman younger than 35 with Graves disease. The CDR3 runs from the conserved cysteine through the conserved F or W. Each record gives: J gene, clone size, D gene, V gene, CDR3 DNA, CDR3 protein. The D gene is left open where the match is weak. The listing skips clone size in some rows; elsewhere it reads once, few, many or a size class.

j_call: TRBJ2-1; clone_size: few; d_call: TRBD2; v_call: TRBV20-1; cdr3_nt: TGCAGTGCTAGATACCACATATTAGGAGCGGGAGTACGGAATGAGCAGTTCTTC; cdr3_aa: CSARYHILGAGVRNEQFF
j_call: TRBJ2-1; clone_size: few; d_call: TRBD1; v_call: TRBV6-2/TRBV6-3; cdr3_nt: TGTGCCAGCAGAGGCCGGGACAGGGCATTCTTC; cdr3_aa: CASRGRDRAFF
j_call: TRBJ2-1; clone_size: few; d_call: TRBD1; v_call: TRBV28; cdr3_nt: TGTGCCAGCAGTCCTGAATTTGGACAGGGGGACAATGAGCAGTTCTTC; cdr3_aa: CASSPEFGQGDNEQFF
j_call: TRBJ1-5; clone_size: few; d_call: NA; v_call: TRBV18; cdr3_nt: TGTGCCAGCTCACAACAGACAGTGGGCGATCAGCCCCAGCATTTT; cdr3_aa: CASSQQTVGDQPQHF
j_call: TRBJ1-1; clone_size: few; d_call: TRBD1; v_call: TRBV27; cdr3_nt: TGTGCCAGCAGGGGACAGGACTACACTGAAGCTTTCTTT; cdr3_aa: CASRGQDYTEAFF
j_call: TRBJ2-7; clone_size: many; d_call: NA; v_call: TRBV27; cdr3_nt: TGTGCCAGCAGTGTGGGGAGGGGGACATTCTACGAGCAGTACTTC; cdr3_aa: CASSVGRGTFYEQYF
j_call: TRBJ2-7; clone_size: NA; d_call: NA; v_call: TRBV5-6; cdr3_nt: TGTGCCAGCAGCTTGAGGAACAGGGTCTACGAGCAGTACTTC; cdr3_aa: CASSLRNRVYEQYF
j_call: TRBJ1-2; clone_size: many; d_call: NA; v_call: TRBV28; cdr3_nt: TGTGCCAGCAGTTTACATAGCCCCGACATGGGCGGAGGCTACACCTTC; cdr3_aa: CASSLHSPDMGGGYTF
j_call: TRBJ2-5; clone_size: many; d_call: NA; v_call: TRBV29-1; cdr3_nt: TGCAGCGTTGTATCGCGACTGAAGACCCAGTACTTC; cdr3_aa: CSVVSRLKTQYF
j_call: TRBJ2-7; clone_size: many; d_call: TRBD2; v_call: TRBV4-1; cdr3_nt: TGCGCCAGCAGCCAAGCACAAGCGGGAGGCCTATACGAGCAGTACTTC; cdr3_aa: CASSQAQAGGLYEQYF
j_call: TRBJ2-3; clone_size: many; d_call: NA; v_call: TRBV24-1; cdr3_nt: TGTGCCACCAGTTCGGAGGGATTCACAGATACGCAGTATTTT; cdr3_aa: CATSSEGFTDTQYF
j_call: TRBJ2-6; clone_size: few; d_call: NA; v_call: TRBV5-1; cdr3_nt: TGCGCCAGCAGTCGACCTGGGGACCTAAGCTCTGGGGCCAACGTCCTGACTTTC; cdr3_aa: CASSRPGDLSSGANVLTF
j_call: TRBJ2-7; clone_size: few; d_call: NA; v_call: TRBV10-3; cdr3_nt: TGTGCCATCAGTGACGACCAAACCTACGAGCAGTACTTC; cdr3_aa: CAISDDQTYEQYF
j_call: TRBJ1-6; clone_size: many; d_call: TRBD1; v_call: TRBV27; cdr3_nt: TGTGCCAGCAGAATCCAAACAGGGGTTTCACCCCTCCACTTT; cdr3_aa: CASRIQTGVSPLHF
j_call: TRBJ2-1; clone_size: NA; d_call: TRBD2; v_call: TRBV4-1; cdr3_nt: TGCGCCAGCAGCCACACTAGCGCCGAGGCATACAATGAGCAGTTCTTC; cdr3_aa: CASSHTSAEAYNEQFF
j_call: TRBJ2-7; clone_size: NA; d_call: NA; v_call: TRBV6-2/TRBV6-3; cdr3_nt: TGTGCCGCATGGGGCAGGGGGGGTCCTACGTTGCAGTACTTC; cdr3_aa: CAAWGRGGPTLQYF
j_call: TRBJ2-3; clone_size: many; d_call: NA; v_call: TRBV30; cdr3_nt: TGTGCCTGCACCAGCATCTACACAGATACGCAGTATTTT; cdr3_aa: CACTSIYTDTQYF
j_call: TRBJ2-3; clone_size: many; d_call: TRBD1; v_call: TRBV5-1; cdr3_nt: TGCGCCAGCAGCCTGGGACAGGCCACAGATACGCAGTATTTT; cdr3_aa: CASSLGQATDTQYF
j_call: TRBJ1-2; clone_size: many; d_call: NA; v_call: TRBV28; cdr3_nt: TGTGCCAGCAGTTCACCTGACAGAGTCTTGTATGGCTACACCTTC; cdr3_aa: CASSSPDRVLYGYTF
j_call: TRBJ2-7; clone_size: NA; d_call: NA; v_call: TRBV19; cdr3_nt: TGTGCCAGTAGTTCGCTGGGATTTGAGTCCTACGAGCAGTACTTC; cdr3_aa: CASSSLGFESYEQYF
j_call: TRBJ2-1; clone_size: many; d_call: TRBD2; v_call: TRBV29-1; cdr3_nt: TGCAGCGCCAAAGGAGCTAGCGGGCCTGACTACAATGAGCAGTTCTTC; cdr3_aa: CSAKGASGPDYNEQFF
j_call: TRBJ1-5; clone_size: NA; d_call: NA; v_call: TRBV7-8; cdr3_nt: TGTGCCAGCAGCTTGATTTCCAATAGCAATCAGCCCCAGCATTTT; cdr3_aa: CASSLISNSNQPQHF
j_call: TRBJ2-1; clone_size: many; d_call: TRBD2; v_call: TRBV29-1; cdr3_nt: TGCAGCGCAACTAGCGGCACCTACAATGAGCAGTTCTTC; cdr3_aa: CSATSGTYNEQFF
j_call: TRBJ1-6; clone_size: many; d_call: NA; v_call: TRBV28; cdr3_nt: TGTGCCAGCAGTTCCGGGACGCAGCTTCCCCTCCACTTT; cdr3_aa: CASSSGTQLPLHF
j_call: TRBJ1-2; clone_size: many; d_call: TRBD1; v_call: TRBV19; cdr3_nt: TGTGCCAGTAGTATGGGAACGACAGGGCATTATGGCTACACCTTC; cdr3_aa: CASSMGTTGHYGYTF
j_call: TRBJ2-7; clone_size: many; d_call: TRBD1; v_call: TRBV6-1; cdr3_nt: TGTGCCAGCATCCTACGACAGGGTGGGACCTACGAGCAGTACTTC; cdr3_aa: CASILRQGGTYEQYF
j_call: TRBJ2-1; clone_size: many; d_call: NA; v_call: TRBV20-1; cdr3_nt: TGCAGTGCTAGGTATCACTCTCGATCCTACAATGAGCAGTTCTTC; cdr3_aa: CSARYHSRSYNEQFF
j_call: TRBJ2-1; clone_size: few; d_call: TRBD2; v_call: TRBV19; cdr3_nt: TGTGCCAGTAGTATATCTAGCGGGACCTACAATGAGCAGTTCTTC; cdr3_aa: CASSISSGTYNEQFF
j_call: TRBJ2-1; clone_size: NA; d_call: TRBD1; v_call: TRBV10-3; cdr3_nt: TGTGCCATCAGTCACTATCAGGGGGCCCCCTACAATAAGCAGTTCTTC; cdr3_aa: CAISHYQGAPYNKQFF
j_call: TRBJ2-7; clone_size: few; d_call: NA; v_call: TRBV29-1; cdr3_nt: TGCAGCGGTAGGACAGTCCATGGTGAACAGTACTTC; cdr3_aa: CSGRTVHGEQYF
j_call: TRBJ1-4; clone_size: few; d_call: TRBD1; v_call: TRBV18; cdr3_nt: TGTGCCAGCTCACCACCGACAGGGCAACGGAATGAAAAACTGTTTTTT; cdr3_aa: CASSPPTGQRNEKLFF
j_call: TRBJ2-3; clone_size: few; d_call: NA; v_call: TRBV10-1; cdr3_nt: TGCGCCAGCAGCCGCTACCGGGGTGGCACAGATGCGCAGTATTTT; cdr3_aa: CASSRYRGGTDAQYF
j_call: TRBJ2-2; clone_size: many; d_call: TRBD2; v_call: TRBV11-2; cdr3_nt: TGTGCCAGCAGTCGTAGTGCGGGACTATCAGACACCGGGGAGCTGTTTTTT; cdr3_aa: CASSRSAGLSDTGELFF
j_call: TRBJ1-2; clone_size: NA; d_call: TRBD1; v_call: TRBV28; cdr3_nt: TGTGCCAGCAGTCCTCCGCCGGGACAGGTCTATGGCTACACCTTC; cdr3_aa: CASSPPPGQVYGYTF